This T cell receptor beta chain came from a study of CD8 T cells in ankylosing spondylitis. TCRdb passed the 5' RACE reads through MiXCR, listing each CDR3 protein once. The sample has more than 150,000 distinct CDR3 sequences, about 18% seen once. Study-wide results and caveats: Seemingly distinctive of ankylosing spondylitis blood was a TCR beta motif formed by eight highly homologous variants.

There are 13 residues in the CDR3. Between the trimmed V and J ends, which lost 4 bases and 5 bases, there was a span of 12 bases. The table lists this clonotype with many counts. What it binds is not known. This chain joins TRBV12-3 or TRBV12-4 and TRBJ2-7, with D perhaps TRBD2 (6 bases). The source is a male donor under 30 with ankylosing spondylitis or in good health (not recorded which). Input material: blood, either unsorted or a sorted T cell fraction (not recorded which). CDR3 DNA: TGTGCCAGCAGTTCCCGGGGGACTGACGAGCAGTACTTC. The encoded protein is CASSSRGTDEQYF.